The rows below give T cell receptor beta chains drawn from one sample of a study of blood T cell repertoires in COVID-19. Sequenced by immunoSEQ multiplex PCR; TCRdb stores in-frame clones only, minus some. This sample has 320,000 or so clones, with roughly nine tenths found just once. Sequenced input: PBMCs or T cells enriched from blood (not recorded which). The source of these receptors is a man aged 55 to 70 who had recovered from COVID-19. Both conserved end residues are part of each CDR3. The D gene is left open where the match is weak. Clone size is given for some rows only: seen once, a few or many times, or a class if the clone is expanded.

j_call: TRBJ2-7; d_call: TRBD2; clone_size: -; v_call: TRBV24-1; cdr3_aa: CATSDFLAGAWEQYF; cdr3_nt: TGTGCCACCAGTGATTTTTTAGCGGGGGCCTGGGAGCAGTACTTC
j_call: TRBJ2-2; d_call: TRBD1; clone_size: -; v_call: TRBV2; cdr3_aa: CASRVQGFNTGELFF; cdr3_nt: TGTGCCAGCAGAGTACAGGGGTTTAACACCGGGGAGCTGTTTTTT
j_call: TRBJ2-1; d_call: TRBD1; clone_size: -; v_call: TRBV11-1; cdr3_aa: CASRKDRVTDNEQFF; cdr3_nt: TGTGCCAGCAGAAAGGACAGGGTGACAGACAATGAGCAGTTCTTC
j_call: TRBJ2-3; d_call: -; clone_size: -; v_call: TRBV12-5; cdr3_aa: CASGLVGIGTDTQYF; cdr3_nt: TGTGCTAGTGGCCTGGTCGGGATAGGCACAGATACGCAGTATTTT
j_call: TRBJ2-1; d_call: -; clone_size: many; v_call: TRBV4-2; cdr3_aa: CASSQDPSGGYNEQFF; cdr3_nt: TGTGCCAGCAGCCAAGATCCCAGCGGAGGCTACAATGAGCAGTTCTTC
j_call: TRBJ1-1; d_call: -; clone_size: -; v_call: TRBV10-1; cdr3_aa: CASSASAGNTEAFF; cdr3_nt: TGCGCCAGCAGTGCCTCAGCGGGGAACACTGAAGCTTTCTTT
j_call: TRBJ2-3; d_call: TRBD1; clone_size: -; v_call: TRBV15; cdr3_aa: CATSFQGADTQYF; cdr3_nt: TGTGCCACCAGCTTCCAGGGGGCAGATACGCAGTATTTT
j_call: TRBJ2-4; d_call: TRBD1; clone_size: -; v_call: TRBV6-1; cdr3_aa: CASSEAAGTGDGIQYF; cdr3_nt: TGTGCCAGCAGTGAAGCGGCCGGGACAGGGGATGGCATTCAGTACTTC
j_call: TRBJ1-2; d_call: -; clone_size: few; v_call: TRBV6-5; cdr3_aa: CASNPTGLIYGYTF; cdr3_nt: TGTGCCAGCAACCCGACAGGTCTCATCTATGGCTACACCTTC
j_call: TRBJ2-5; d_call: TRBD1; clone_size: -; v_call: TRBV5-6; cdr3_aa: CASSSKTGWETQYF; cdr3_nt: TGTGCCAGCAGCTCGAAGACAGGGTGGGAGACCCAGTACTTC
j_call: TRBJ2-1; d_call: -; clone_size: -; v_call: TRBV7-3; cdr3_aa: CASSYGTEQFF; cdr3_nt: TGTGCCAGCAGCTACGGTACTGAGCAGTTCTTC
j_call: TRBJ1-2; d_call: TRBD1; clone_size: -; v_call: TRBV27; cdr3_aa: CASRSTGAYYGYTF; cdr3_nt: TGTGCCAGCAGATCGACAGGGGCTTACTATGGCTACACCTTC
j_call: TRBJ2-4; d_call: -; clone_size: -; v_call: TRBV2; cdr3_aa: CASSPDRNKNIQYF; cdr3_nt: TGTGCCAGCAGTCCCGACAGAAACAAAAACATTCAGTACTTC
j_call: TRBJ1-5; d_call: -; clone_size: -; v_call: TRBV28; cdr3_aa: CASSSRDQPQHF; cdr3_nt: TGTGCCAGCAGTTCCAGGGATCAGCCCCAGCATTTT
j_call: TRBJ2-3; d_call: TRBD2; clone_size: -; v_call: TRBV18; cdr3_aa: CASSPPDLAGLRDTQYF; cdr3_nt: TGTGCCAGCTCACCACCGGACCTAGCGGGATTGCGGGATACGCAGTATTTT
j_call: TRBJ1-6; d_call: -; clone_size: -; v_call: TRBV27; cdr3_aa: CASSTIQSPLHF; cdr3_nt: TGTGCCAGCAGTACTATCCAATCACCCCTCCACTTT
j_call: TRBJ1-2; d_call: -; clone_size: once; v_call: TRBV28; cdr3_aa: CASREGARADYGYTF; cdr3_nt: TGTGCCAGCAGGGAAGGGGCCCGGGCTGACTATGGCTACACCTTC
j_call: TRBJ1-2; d_call: -; clone_size: -; v_call: TRBV12-3/TRBV12-4; cdr3_aa: CASSSTGIYGYTF; cdr3_nt: TGTGCCAGCAGTTCCACAGGGATCTATGGCTACACCTTC
j_call: TRBJ2-1; d_call: TRBD1; clone_size: -; v_call: TRBV29-1; cdr3_aa: CSVEGLDRGLPLNEQFF; cdr3_nt: TGCAGCGTTGAAGGATTAGACAGGGGGTTACCTCTTAATGAGCAGTTCTTC
j_call: TRBJ1-2; d_call: -; clone_size: few; v_call: TRBV5-1; cdr3_aa: CASSSAGANYGYTF; cdr3_nt: TGCGCCAGCAGCTCGGCAGGGGCCAACTATGGCTACACCTTC